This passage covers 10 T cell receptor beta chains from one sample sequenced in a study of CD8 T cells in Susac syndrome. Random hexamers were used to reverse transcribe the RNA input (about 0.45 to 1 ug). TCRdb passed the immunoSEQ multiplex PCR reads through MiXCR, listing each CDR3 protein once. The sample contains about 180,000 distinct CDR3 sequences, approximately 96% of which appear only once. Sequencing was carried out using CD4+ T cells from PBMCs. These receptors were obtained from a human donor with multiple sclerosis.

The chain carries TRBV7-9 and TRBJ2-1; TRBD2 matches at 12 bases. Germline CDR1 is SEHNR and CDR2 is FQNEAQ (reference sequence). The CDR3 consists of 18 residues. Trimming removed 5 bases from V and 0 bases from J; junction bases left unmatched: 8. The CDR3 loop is CASSVPGLAGHSYNEQFF. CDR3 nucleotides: TGTGCCAGCAGCGTACCGGGACTAGCGGGTCACTCCTACAATGAGCAGTTCTTC.

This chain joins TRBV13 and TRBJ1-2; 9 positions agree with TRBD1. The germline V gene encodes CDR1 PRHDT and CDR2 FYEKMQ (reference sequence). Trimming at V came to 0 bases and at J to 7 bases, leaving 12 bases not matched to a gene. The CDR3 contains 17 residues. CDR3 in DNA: TGTGCCAGCAGCTTAGGTCCTTCCTTGGACAGGGGCGGTGGCTACACCTTC. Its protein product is CASSLGPSLDRGGGYTF.

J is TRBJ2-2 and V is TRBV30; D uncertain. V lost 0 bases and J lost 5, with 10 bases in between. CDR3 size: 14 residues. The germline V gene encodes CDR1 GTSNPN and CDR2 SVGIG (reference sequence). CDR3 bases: TGTGCCTGGAGTGTGGGAAGTCGGACCGGGGAGCTGTTTTTT. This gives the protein CAWSVGSRTGELFF.

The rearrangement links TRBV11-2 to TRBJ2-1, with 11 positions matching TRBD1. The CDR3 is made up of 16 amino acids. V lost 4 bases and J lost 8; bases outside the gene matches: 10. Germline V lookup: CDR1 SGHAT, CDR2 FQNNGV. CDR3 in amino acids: CASSSTAGTGGDEQFF. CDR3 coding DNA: TGTGCCAGCAGCTCAACCGCCGGGACAGGGGGTGATGAGCAGTTCTTC. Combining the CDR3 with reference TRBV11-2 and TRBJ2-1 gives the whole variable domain EAGVAQSPRYKIIEKRQSVAFWCNPISGHATLYWYQQILGQGPKLLIQFQNNGVVDDSQLPKDRFSAERLKGVDSTLKIQPAKLEDSAVYLCASSSTAGTGGDEQFFGPGTRLTVL.

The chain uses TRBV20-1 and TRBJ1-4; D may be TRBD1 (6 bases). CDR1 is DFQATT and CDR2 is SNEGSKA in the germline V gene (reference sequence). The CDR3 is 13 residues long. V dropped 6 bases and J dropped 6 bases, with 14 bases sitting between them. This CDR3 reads CSARTDVYEKLFF. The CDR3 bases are TGCAGTGCCAGGACAGATGTGTATGAAAAACTGTTTTTT.

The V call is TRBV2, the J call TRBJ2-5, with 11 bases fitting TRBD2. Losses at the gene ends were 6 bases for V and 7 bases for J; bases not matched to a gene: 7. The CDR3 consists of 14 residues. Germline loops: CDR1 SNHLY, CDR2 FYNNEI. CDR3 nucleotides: TGTGCCAGCAGGCTACTAGCGGGGGACGGGACCCAGTACTTC. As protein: CASRLLAGDGTQYF. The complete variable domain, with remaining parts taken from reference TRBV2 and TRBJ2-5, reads EPEVTQTPSHQVTQMGQEVILRCVPISNHLYFYWYRQILGQKVEFLVSFYNNEISEKSEIFDDQFSVERPDGSNFTLKIRSTKLEDSAMYFCASRLLAGDGTQYFGPGTRLLVL.

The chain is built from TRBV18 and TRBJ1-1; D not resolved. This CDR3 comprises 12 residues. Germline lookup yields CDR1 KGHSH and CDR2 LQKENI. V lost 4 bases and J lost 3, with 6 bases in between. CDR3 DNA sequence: TGTGCCAGCTCACGAGTAGACACTGAAGCTTTCTTT. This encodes CASSRVDTEAFF.

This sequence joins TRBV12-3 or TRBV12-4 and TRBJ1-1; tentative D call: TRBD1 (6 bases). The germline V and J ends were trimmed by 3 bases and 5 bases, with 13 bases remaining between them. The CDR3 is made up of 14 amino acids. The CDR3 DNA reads TGTGCCAGCAGTTTCCTTACAGGGAGTACTGAAGCTTTCTTT. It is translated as CASSFLTGSTEAFF.

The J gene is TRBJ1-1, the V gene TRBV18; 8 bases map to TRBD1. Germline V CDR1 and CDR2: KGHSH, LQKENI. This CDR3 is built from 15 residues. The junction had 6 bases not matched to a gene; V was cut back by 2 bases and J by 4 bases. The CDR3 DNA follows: TGTGCCAGCTCACCAGCAGGGGGCGCAGGCACTGAAGCTTTCTTT. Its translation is CASSPAGGAGTEAFF.

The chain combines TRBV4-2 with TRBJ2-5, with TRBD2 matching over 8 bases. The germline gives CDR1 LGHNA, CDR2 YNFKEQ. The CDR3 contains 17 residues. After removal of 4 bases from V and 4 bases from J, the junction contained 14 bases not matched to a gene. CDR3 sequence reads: CASSRVAGPQDAETQYF. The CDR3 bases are TGTGCCAGCAGCCGAGTAGCGGGGCCTCAGGATGCAGAGACCCAGTACTTC.